One TCR beta chain is described in this entry. The J segment lost 5 bases and the V segment lost 1 base, leaving 8 bases of the junction unmatched. Germline CDR1 is MNHNS and CDR2 is SASEGT. The CDR3 sequence is 17 residues long. This sample stems from a study of blood T cell repertoires in COVID-19. In the study overall: The United States, Italy and Spain supplied acute and convalescent COVID-19 samples.

The authors' processing: Reference gene primers were amplified, and this amplification served to estimate nucleated cell counts. Repertoires were generated with immunoSEQ multiplex PCR, while TCRdb's copy carries only in-frame clones and drops some. That table gives V, J and clone size, and the DNA gave D and trimming. The sample shows approximately 210,000 clones, approximately 85% of them seen only once. Input material: peripheral blood. The TCR originated in a woman aged 45-65 years with active or convalescent COVID-19. The chain recombines TRBV6-1 with TRBJ2-1; 10 bases are a match to TRBD1. The CDR3 is CASSEGWGTGVHNEQFF. The CDR3 nucleotides read TGTGCCAGCAGTGAAGGCTGGGGGACAGGGGTCCACAATGAGCAGTTCTTC.